The clone carrying this T cell receptor beta chain was recorded only once. Its antigen is as yet unknown. Treatment described: around 19 received Ad26.COV2.S at low or high dose, single or two shots; 5 received placebo; per-sample allocation not given. Following the first vaccine or placebo injection, samples were taken on day 63. The sample comes from a study of Ad26.COV2.S vaccination and SARS-CoV-2 variants. Germline V gene lookup returns CDR1 LNHDA and CDR2 SQIVND (reference sequence). V dropped 4 bases and J dropped 3 bases, with 13 bases sitting between them. The length of the CDR3 is 15 residues. Study outcomes and limitations: The TCR-based breadth and depth measures might underestimate overall T cell responses. Higher spike-specific TCR breadth was found in vaccine recipients than in placebo recipients.

Some clones are missing from TCRdb's copy, which holds only in-frame ones; the method was immunoSEQ multiplex PCR. This sample has approximately 340,000 clones, with about 88% found just once. Source: peripheral blood, taken in a trial of Ad26.COV2.S vaccine versus placebo. The rearrangement links TRBV19 to TRBJ1-5; a weak D match, TRBD1 (5 bases). The source of this sequence is a person between 18 and 65 years old who received the Ad26.COV2.S COVID-19 vaccine or a placebo. CDR3 sequence: CASSKSRGHNQPQHF. The CDR3 coding sequence is TGTGCCAGTAGTAAAAGCCGGGGCCACAATCAGCCCCAGCATTTT.